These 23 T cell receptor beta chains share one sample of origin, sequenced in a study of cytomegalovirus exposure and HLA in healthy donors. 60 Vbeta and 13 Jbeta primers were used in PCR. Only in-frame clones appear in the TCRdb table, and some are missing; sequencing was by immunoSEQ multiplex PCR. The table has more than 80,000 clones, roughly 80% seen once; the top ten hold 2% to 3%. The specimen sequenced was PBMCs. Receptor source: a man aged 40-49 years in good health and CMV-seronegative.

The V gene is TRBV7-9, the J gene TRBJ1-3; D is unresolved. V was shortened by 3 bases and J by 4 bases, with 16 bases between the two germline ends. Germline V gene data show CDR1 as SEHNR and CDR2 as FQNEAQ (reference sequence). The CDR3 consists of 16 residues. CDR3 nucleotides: TGTGCCAGCAGCTTGATACAGCTCTCGGGGGGAAACACCATATATTTT. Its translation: CASSLIQLSGGNTIYF. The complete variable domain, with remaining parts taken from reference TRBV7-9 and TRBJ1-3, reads DTGVSQNPRHKITKRGQNVTFRCDPISEHNRLYWYRQTLGQGPEFLTYFQNEAQLEKSRLLSDRFSAERPKGSFSTLEIQRTEQGDSAMYLCASSLIQLSGGNTIYFGEGSWLTVV.

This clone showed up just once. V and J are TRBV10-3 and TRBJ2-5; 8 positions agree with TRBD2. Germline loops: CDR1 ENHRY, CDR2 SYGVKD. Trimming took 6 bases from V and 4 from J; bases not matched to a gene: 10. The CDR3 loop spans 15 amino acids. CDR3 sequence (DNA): TGTGCCATCAGGTCCGGGACTAGTGAGAGAGAGACCCAGTACTTC. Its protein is CAIRSGTSERETQYF.

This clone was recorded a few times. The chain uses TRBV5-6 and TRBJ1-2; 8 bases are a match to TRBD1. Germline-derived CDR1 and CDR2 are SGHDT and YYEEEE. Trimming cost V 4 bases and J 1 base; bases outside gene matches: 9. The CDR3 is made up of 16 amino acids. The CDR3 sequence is CASSTVRTGHNYGYTF. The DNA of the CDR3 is TGTGCCAGCAGCACGGTCCGGACAGGGCATAACTATGGCTACACCTTC.

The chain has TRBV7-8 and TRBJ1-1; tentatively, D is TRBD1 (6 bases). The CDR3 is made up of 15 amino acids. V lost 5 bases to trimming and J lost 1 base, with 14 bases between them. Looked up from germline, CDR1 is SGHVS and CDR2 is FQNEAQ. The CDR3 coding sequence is TGTGCCAGCAGCCGAGTCGAGACAGGGAACACTGAAGCTTTCTTT. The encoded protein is CASSRVETGNTEAFF.

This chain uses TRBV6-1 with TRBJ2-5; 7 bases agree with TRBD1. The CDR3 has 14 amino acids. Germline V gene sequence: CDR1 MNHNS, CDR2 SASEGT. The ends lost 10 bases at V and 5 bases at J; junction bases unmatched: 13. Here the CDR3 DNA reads TGTGCCACCGAAAACACAGGGGCAGGGGAGACCCAGTACTTC. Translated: CATENTGAGETQYF.

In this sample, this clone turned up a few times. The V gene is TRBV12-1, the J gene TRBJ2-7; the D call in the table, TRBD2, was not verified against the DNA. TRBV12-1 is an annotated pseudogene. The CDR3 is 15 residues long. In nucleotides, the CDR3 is TGTGCCAGCAGCTGCAAACTAGCGGGGTCCTACGAGCAGTACTTC. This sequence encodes CASSCKLAGSYEQYF.

The CDR3 DNA follows: TGTGCCAGCAGTTTCTATACAGGGAAGGCTGAAGCTTTCTTT. Translating gives CASSFYTGKAEAFF. The chain recombines TRBV6-5 with TRBJ1-1, with TRBD1 as a possible D gene (6 bases). Germline V gene sequence: CDR1 MNHEY, CDR2 SVGAGI. CDR3 length: 14 amino acids. V shed 4 bases and J shed 6 bases, with 15 bases lying between them.

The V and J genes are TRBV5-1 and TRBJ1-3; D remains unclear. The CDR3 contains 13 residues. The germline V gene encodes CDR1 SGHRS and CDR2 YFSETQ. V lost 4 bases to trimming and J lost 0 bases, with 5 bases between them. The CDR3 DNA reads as TGCGCCAGCAGCGCGGCCTCTGGAAACACCATATATTTT. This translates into CASSAASGNTIYF.

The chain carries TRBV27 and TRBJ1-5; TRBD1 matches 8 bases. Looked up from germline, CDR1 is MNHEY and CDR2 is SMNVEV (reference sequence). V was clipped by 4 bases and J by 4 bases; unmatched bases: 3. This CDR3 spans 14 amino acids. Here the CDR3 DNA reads TGTGCCAGCAGTTCTGACAGGGGAAATCAGCCCCAGCATTTT. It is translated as CASSSDRGNQPQHF.

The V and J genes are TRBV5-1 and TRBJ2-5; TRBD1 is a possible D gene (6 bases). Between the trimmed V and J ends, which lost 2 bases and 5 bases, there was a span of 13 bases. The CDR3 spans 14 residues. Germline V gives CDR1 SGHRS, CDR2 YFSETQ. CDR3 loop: CASSFRQGLETQYF. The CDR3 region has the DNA TGCGCCAGCAGCTTCAGGCAGGGGTTGGAGACCCAGTACTTC. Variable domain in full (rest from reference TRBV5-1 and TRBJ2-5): KAGVTQTPRYLIKTRGQQVTLSCSPISGHRSVSWYQQTPGQGLQFLFEYFSETQRNKGNFPGRFSGRQFSNSRSEMNVSTLELGDSALYLCASSFRQGLETQYFGPGTRLLVL.

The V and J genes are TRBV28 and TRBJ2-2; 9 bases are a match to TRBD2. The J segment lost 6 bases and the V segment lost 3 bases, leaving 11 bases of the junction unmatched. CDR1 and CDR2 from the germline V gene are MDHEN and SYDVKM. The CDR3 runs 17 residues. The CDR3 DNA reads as TGTGCCAGCAGTTTTCCCTTTAGCGGGGGCTTCGCCGGGGAGCTGTTTTTT. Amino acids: CASSFPFSGGFAGELFF.

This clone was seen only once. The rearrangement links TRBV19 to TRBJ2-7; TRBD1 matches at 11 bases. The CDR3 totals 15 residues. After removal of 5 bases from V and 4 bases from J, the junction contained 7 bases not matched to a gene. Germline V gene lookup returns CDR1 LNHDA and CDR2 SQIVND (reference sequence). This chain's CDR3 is CASSAGQGAGYEQYF. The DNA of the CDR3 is TGTGCCAGTAGTGCCGGACAGGGGGCTGGGTACGAGCAGTACTTC.

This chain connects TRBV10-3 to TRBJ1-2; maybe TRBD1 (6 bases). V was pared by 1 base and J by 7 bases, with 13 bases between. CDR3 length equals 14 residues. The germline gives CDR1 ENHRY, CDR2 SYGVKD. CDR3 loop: CAISEYDRRPGYTF. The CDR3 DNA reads TGTGCCATCAGTGAGTACGACAGGCGTCCTGGCTACACCTTC.

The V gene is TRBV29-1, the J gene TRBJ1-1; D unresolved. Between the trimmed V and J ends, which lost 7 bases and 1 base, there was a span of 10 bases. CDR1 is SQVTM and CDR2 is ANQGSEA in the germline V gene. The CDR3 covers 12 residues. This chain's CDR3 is CSGAFGNTEAFF. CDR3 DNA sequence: TGCAGCGGGGCTTTTGGGAACACTGAAGCTTTCTTT.

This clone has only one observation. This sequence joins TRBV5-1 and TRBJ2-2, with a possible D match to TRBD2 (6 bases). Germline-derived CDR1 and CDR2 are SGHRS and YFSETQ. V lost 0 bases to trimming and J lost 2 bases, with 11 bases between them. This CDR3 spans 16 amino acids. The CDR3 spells CASSLVSGLNTGELFF. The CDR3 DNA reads TGCGCCAGCAGCTTGGTGAGCGGGCTAAACACCGGGGAGCTGTTTTTT.

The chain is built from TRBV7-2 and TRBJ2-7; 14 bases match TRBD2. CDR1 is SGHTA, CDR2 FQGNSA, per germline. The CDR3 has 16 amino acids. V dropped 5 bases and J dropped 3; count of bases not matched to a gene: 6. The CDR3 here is CASSPGLAGGFYEQYF. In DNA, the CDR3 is TGTGCCAGCAGCCCAGGACTAGCGGGGGGCTTCTACGAGCAGTACTTC. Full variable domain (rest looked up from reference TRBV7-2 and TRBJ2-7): GAGVSQSPSNKVTEKGKDVELRCDPISGHTALYWYRQSLGQGLEFLIYFQGNSAPDKSGLPSDRFSAERTGGSVSTLTIQRTQQEDSAVYLCASSPGLAGGFYEQYFGPGTRLTVT.

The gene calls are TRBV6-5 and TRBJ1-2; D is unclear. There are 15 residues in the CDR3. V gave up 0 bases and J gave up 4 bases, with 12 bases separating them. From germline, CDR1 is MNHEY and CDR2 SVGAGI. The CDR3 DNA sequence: TGTGCCAGCAGTTACTCGAAACGGACTTTCTATGGCTACACCTTC. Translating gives CASSYSKRTFYGYTF.

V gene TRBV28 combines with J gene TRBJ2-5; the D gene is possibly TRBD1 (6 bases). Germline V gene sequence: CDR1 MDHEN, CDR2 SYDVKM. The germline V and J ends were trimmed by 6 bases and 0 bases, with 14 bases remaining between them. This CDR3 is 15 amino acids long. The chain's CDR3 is CASSLPRGYQETQYF. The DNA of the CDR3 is TGTGCCAGCAGCCTCCCGAGGGGGTACCAAGAGACCCAGTACTTC.

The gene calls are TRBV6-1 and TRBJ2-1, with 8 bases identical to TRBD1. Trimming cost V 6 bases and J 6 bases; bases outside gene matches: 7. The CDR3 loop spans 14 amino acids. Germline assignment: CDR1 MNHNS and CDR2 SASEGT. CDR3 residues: CASRYGQGSNEQFF. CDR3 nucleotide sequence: TGTGCCAGCAGGTACGGACAGGGCTCCAATGAGCAGTTCTTC.

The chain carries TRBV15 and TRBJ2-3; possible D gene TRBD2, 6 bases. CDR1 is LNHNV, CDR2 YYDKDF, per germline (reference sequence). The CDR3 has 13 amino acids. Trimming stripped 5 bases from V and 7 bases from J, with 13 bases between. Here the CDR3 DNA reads TGTGCCACCAGCTACGGGGGTGGATATACGCAGTATTTT. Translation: CATSYGGGYTQYF.

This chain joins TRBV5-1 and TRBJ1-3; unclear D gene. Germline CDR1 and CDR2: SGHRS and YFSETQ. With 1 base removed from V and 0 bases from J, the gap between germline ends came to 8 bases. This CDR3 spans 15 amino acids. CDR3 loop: CASSLWQASGNTIYF. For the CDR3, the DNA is TGCGCCAGCAGCTTGTGGCAGGCCTCTGGAAACACCATATATTTT.

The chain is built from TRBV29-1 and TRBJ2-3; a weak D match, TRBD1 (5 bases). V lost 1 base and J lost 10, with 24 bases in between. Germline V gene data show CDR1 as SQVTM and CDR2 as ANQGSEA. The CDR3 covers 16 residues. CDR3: CSVEGGSSGRSLSQYF. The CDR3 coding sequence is TGCAGCGTTGAAGGGGGATCTTCAGGGCGAAGCCTTTCGCAGTATTTT.

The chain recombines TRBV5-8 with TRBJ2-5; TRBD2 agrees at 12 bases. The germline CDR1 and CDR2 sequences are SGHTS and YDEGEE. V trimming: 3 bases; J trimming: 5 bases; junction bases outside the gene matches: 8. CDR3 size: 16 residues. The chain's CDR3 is CASSSKLAGGYETQYF. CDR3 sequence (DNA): TGTGCCAGCAGCTCAAAACTAGCGGGGGGATATGAGACCCAGTACTTC.